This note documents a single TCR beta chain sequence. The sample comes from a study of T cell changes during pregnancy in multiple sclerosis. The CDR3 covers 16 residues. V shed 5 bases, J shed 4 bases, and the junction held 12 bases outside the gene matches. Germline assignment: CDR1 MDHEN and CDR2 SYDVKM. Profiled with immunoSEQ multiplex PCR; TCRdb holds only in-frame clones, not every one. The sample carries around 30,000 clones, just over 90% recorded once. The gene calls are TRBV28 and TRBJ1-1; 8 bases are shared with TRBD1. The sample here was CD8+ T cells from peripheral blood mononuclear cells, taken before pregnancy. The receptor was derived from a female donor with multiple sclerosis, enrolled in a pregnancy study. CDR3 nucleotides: TGTGCCAGCAGTCCCGCAGGACAGGGTTTGGTCACTGAAGCTTTCTTT. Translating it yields CASSPAGQGLVTEAFF. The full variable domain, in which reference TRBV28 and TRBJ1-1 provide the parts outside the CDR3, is DVKVTQSSRYLVKRTGEKVFLECVQDMDHENMFWYRQDPGLGLRLIYFSYDVKMKEKGDIPEGYSVSREKKERFSLILESASTNQTSMYLCASSPAGQGLVTEAFFGQGTRLTVV.